The rows below give T cell receptor beta chains drawn from one sample of a study of cytomegalovirus exposure and HLA in healthy donors. The table came from immunoSEQ multiplex PCR; TCRdb's copy has only in-frame clones and leaves some out. The sample has 150,000 to 200,000 clones, about four fifths seen once; the top ten hold less than 0.65%. Sequenced input: PBMCs. The receptors shown here come from a woman in her 50s in good health and CMV-seronegative. The CDR3 runs from the conserved cysteine through the conserved F or W. The D gene is left open where the match is weak. Clone sizes are given selectively: once, few, many, or a class where the clone is expanded.

d_call cdr3_length j_call v_call clone_size cdr3_nt cdr3_aa
TRBD2 15 TRBJ2-2 TRBV5-1 . TGCGCCAGCAGCTTTAGCGGGGCGAACACCGGGGAGCTGTTTTTT CASSFSGANTGELFF
TRBD1 15 TRBJ2-7 TRBV2 . TGTGCCAGCAATAACCCGGGACAGTCCAGCTACGAGCAGTACTTC CASNNPGQSSYEQYF
TRBD2 18 TRBJ2-5 TRBV5-4 . TGTGCCAGCAGCTTGGGGCCCCTTCTCGCGGGGGAGTTAAAGACCCAGTACTTC CASSLGPLLAGELKTQYF
. 17 TRBJ1-5 TRBV18 . TGTGCCAGCTCACCCGGGGGAAGCCTCCGGGGGGATCAGCCCCAGCATTTT CASSPGGSLRGDQPQHF
TRBD1 14 TRBJ2-5 TRBV25-1 . TGTGCCAGCAGTGACAGGGGGCTAAGGGAGACCCAGTACTTC CASSDRGLRETQYF
. 16 TRBJ1-1 TRBV2 . TGTGCCAGCATGGGAGGGGGGTCGGGCCGGGGGACTGAAGCTTTCTTT CASMGGGSGRGTEAFF
. 13 TRBJ1-2 TRBV7-9 once TGTGCCAGCAGCCGGCCCAGGGTTTATGGCTACACCTTC CASSRPRVYGYTF
. 12 TRBJ1-1 TRBV5-1 . TGCGCCAGCAGTATTCCAGGCACTGAAGCTTTCTTT CASSIPGTEAFF
TRBD2 13 TRBJ2-7 TRBV9 . TGTGCCAGCAGCGTTCAAGCGGGGGACGAGCAGTACTTC CASSVQAGDEQYF
. 13 TRBJ2-7 TRBV5-1 . TGCGCCAGCAGCTTGGCCGGGAACTACGAGCAGTACTTC CASSLAGNYEQYF
TRBD2 15 TRBJ2-7 TRBV2 . TGTGCCAGCAGTTACCCCAGCGGGAGTCTCCACGAGCAGTACTTC CASSYPSGSLHEQYF
. 15 TRBJ1-5 TRBV6-6 . TGTGCCAGCAGTCCCCCGGGGAGGGATAATCAGCCCCAGCATTTT CASSPPGRDNQPQHF
. 14 TRBJ2-3 TRBV27 . TGTGCCAGCAGTTCCAGGGTTGGGACAGATACGCAGTATTTT CASSSRVGTDTQYF
. 15 TRBJ2-5 TRBV4-3 . TGCGCCAGCAGCCAGCGCGCCGGGACTCAAGAGACCCAGTACTTC CASSQRAGTQETQYF
. 13 TRBJ2-1 TRBV18 . TGTGCCAGCTCCCGGGGGTCCTACAATGAGCAGTTCTTC CASSRGSYNEQFF
. 13 TRBJ1-2 TRBV7-9 . TGTGCCAGCAGCCCAGGGGAAGGTAATGGCTACACCTTC CASSPGEGNGYTF
TRBD1 17 TRBJ1-3 TRBV30 . TGTGCCTGGATCCCCCGGACAGGGACTGGCTCTGGAAACACCATATATTTT CAWIPRTGTGSGNTIYF
. 15 TRBJ1-2 TRBV27 . TGTGCCAGCAGTCCTACCTACGTATTCAGGGTTGGCTACACCTTC CASSPTYVFRVGYTF
TRBD2 14 TRBJ2-2 TRBV15 . TGTGCCACCAGGGCTAGCGGGAGTACCGGGGAGCTGTTTTTT CATRASGSTGELFF
. 14 TRBJ1-1 TRBV28 few TGTGCCGCAGCAGTCCGGGTCTGGAACACTGAAGCTTTCTTT CAAAVRVWNTEAFF
. 14 TRBJ1-3 TRBV5-1 . TGCGCCAGCAGCTCGGGGACAACTGGAAACACCATATATTTT CASSSGTTGNTIYF
. 17 TRBJ1-3 TRBV15 . TGTGCCACCAGCAGAGATCGTCTGGCAGACTCTGGAAACACCATATATTTT CATSRDRLADSGNTIYF
. 14 TRBJ1-5 TRBV2 . TGTGCCAGCAGTGAACAGGGTAGCAATCAGCCCCAGCATTTT CASSEQGSNQPQHF
. 15 TRBJ2-5 TRBV28 . TGTGCCAGCAGTTTATTAGGGGCAGGGGCCGAGACCCAGTACTTC CASSLLGAGAETQYF
TRBD1 15 TRBJ2-7 TRBV27 . TGTGCCAGCAGTTTATATGGGACAGTATCCTACGAGCAGTACTTC CASSLYGTVSYEQYF
TRBD1 13 TRBJ2-7 TRBV6-5 . TGTGCCAGCAAGCGGGACAGGGGAGGGGAGCAGTACTTC CASKRDRGGEQYF
. 14 TRBJ1-3 TRBV28 . TGTGCCAGCAGTTTACCGAGTTATGGAAACACCATATATTTT CASSLPSYGNTIYF
. 14 TRBJ1-2 TRBV5-4 . TGTGCCAGCAGCTTGCTTGGTCAGAACTATGGCTACACCTTC CASSLLGQNYGYTF
. 15 TRBJ1-2 TRBV7-2 . TGTGCCAGCAGCTTAGGCCTATCCTATGCCTATGGCTACACCTTC CASSLGLSYAYGYTF
. 14 TRBJ2-1 TRBV5-4 . TGTGCCAGCAGCCTTGGCAGGGCCTACAATGAGCAGTTCTTC CASSLGRAYNEQFF
. 17 TRBJ2-5 TRBV28 . TGTGCCAGCAGTTTAGGGGGAGGAGGGGCCCAACGAGAGACCCAGTACTTC CASSLGGGGAQRETQYF
. 13 TRBJ1-2 TRBV5-5 once TGTGCCAGCAGCTTGGAGGGGTATTATGGCTACACCTTC CASSLEGYYGYTF
. 16 TRBJ2-1 TRBV19 few TGTGCCAGTAGCCCCTTGGGGCTACAAACAAACAATGAGCAGTTCTTC CASSPLGLQTNNEQFF
. 16 TRBJ1-4 TRBV23-1 . TGCGCCAGCAGTCAATATATCGGGGGGAACTTTGAAAAACTGTTTTTT CASSQYIGGNFEKLFF
. 16 TRBJ2-7 TRBV27 . TGTGCCAGCAGTTTCGACTCCAGGGACAACTCCTACGAGCAGTACTTC CASSFDSRDNSYEQYF
. 18 TRBJ2-3 TRBV15 . TGTGCCACCAGCAGCAACCGCCGGGACACACCAAACCCAGATACGCAGTATTTT CATSSNRRDTPNPDTQYF
. 12 TRBJ1-5 TRBV6-6 . TGTGCCAGCAGTTACTCCAGGGAGCCCCAGCATTTT CASSYSREPQHF
. 14 TRBJ2-2 TRBV27 . TGTGCCAGCAGTTTCTCCGGAGACACCGGGGAGCTGTTTTTT CASSFSGDTGELFF
TRBD2 16 TRBJ2-1 TRBV27 . TGTGCCAGCAGTTTAAGGCTAGCGGGAGGCTACAATGAGCAGTTCTTC CASSLRLAGGYNEQFF
TRBD1 12 TRBJ1-1 TRBV2 . TGTGCCAGTACAGGGGAGAGGACTGAAGCTTTCTTT CASTGERTEAFF
TRBD1 12 TRBJ1-1 TRBV30 . TGTGCCTGGAGTAAAAGGACAGGGAGGGCTTTCTTT CAWSKRTGRAFF
TRBD2 15 TRBJ2-1 TRBV7-9 . TGTGCCAGCAGCTTAGAACTAGCGGGAGTCAATGAGCAGTTCTTC CASSLELAGVNEQFF
TRBD1 13 TRBJ2-7 TRBV29-1 . TGCAGCGTTGAGGAGACAGGGCCCTACGAGCAGTACTTC CSVEETGPYEQYF
TRBD2 17 TRBJ2-1 TRBV5-6 . TGTGCCAGCAAAGTTGGGGGGAACCTAGCGGGATACAATGAGCAGTTCTTC CASKVGGNLAGYNEQFF
. 12 TRBJ2-1 TRBV2 once TGTGCCAGCAACTATAGCCCCCATGAGCAGTTCTTC CASNYSPHEQFF
TRBD2 15 TRBJ2-1 TRBV11-2 . TGTGCCAGCAGCTTACTAGCGGGCTCCTACAATGAGCAGTTCTTC CASSLLAGSYNEQFF
TRBD1 18 TRBJ1-1 TRBV7-9 . TGTGCCAGCAGTAGAGGTTGGGGACAGGGGATGAGGAACACTGAAGCTTTCTTT CASSRGWGQGMRNTEAFF
TRBD1 19 TRBJ2-5 TRBV6-1 . TGTGCCAGCAGTGAAGAGCGTTCGGTGTGGGTCAGGGGGCAGGAGACCCAGTACTTC CASSEERSVWVRGQETQYF
TRBD1 16 TRBJ1-1 TRBV7-6 . TGTGCCAGCAGCCCCAACTACCTAGGACAGGCACCTGAAGCTTTCTTT CASSPNYLGQAPEAFF
. 16 TRBJ2-3 TRBV9 once TGTGCCAGCAGCGTAGGCGGGACGGTGGGTGCAGATACGCAGTATTTT CASSVGGTVGADTQYF
. 14 TRBJ2-1 TRBV2 . TGTGCCAGCAGCCCCGGGACTCCCCCTGCTGAGCAGTTCTTC CASSPGTPPAEQFF
TRBD1 13 TRBJ2-5 TRBV30 . TGTGCCTGGAAGACAGGGCAGGAAGAGACCCAGTACTTC CAWKTGQEETQYF
. 15 TRBJ1-5 TRBV19 . TGTGCCAGTAGTATATCAGGTACGGGCAATCAGCCCCAGCATTTT CASSISGTGNQPQHF
. 15 TRBJ2-7 TRBV6-6 . TGTGCCAGCAGCCCCCGGGGGACAGTATCCTACGAGCAGTACTTC CASSPRGTVSYEQYF
. 18 TRBJ2-3 TRBV18 . TGTGCCAGCTCACCATTTTTCGCGCGGACAGACCGCACAGATACGCAGTATTTT CASSPFFARTDRTDTQYF